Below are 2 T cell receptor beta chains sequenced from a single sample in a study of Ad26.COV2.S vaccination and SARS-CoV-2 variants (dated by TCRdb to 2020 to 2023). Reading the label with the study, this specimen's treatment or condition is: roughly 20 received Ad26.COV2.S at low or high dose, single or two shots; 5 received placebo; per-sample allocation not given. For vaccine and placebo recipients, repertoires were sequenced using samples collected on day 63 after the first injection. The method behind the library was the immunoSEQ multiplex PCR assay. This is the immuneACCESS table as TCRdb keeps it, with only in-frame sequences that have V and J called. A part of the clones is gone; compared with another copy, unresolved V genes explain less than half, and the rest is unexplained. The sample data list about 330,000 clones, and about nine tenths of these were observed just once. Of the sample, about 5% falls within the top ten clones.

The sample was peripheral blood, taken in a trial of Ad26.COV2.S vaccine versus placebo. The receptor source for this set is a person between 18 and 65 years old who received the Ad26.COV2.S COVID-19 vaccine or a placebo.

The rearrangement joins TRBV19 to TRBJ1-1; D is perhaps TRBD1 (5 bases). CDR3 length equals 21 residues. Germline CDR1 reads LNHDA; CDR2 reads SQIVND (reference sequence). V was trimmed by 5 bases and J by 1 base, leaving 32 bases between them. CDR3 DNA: TGTGCCAGTAGTCAAATACGGGGGACTACTAGCCTGTATCCGGGGAACACTGAAGCTTTCTTT. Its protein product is CASSQIRGTTSLYPGNTEAFF.

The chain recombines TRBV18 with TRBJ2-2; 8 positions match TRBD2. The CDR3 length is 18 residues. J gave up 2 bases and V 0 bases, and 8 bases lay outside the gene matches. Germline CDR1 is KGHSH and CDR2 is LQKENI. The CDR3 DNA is TGTGCCAGCTCACCACCGGTCGCGGGGGGCCTTAACACCGGGGAGCTGTTTTTT. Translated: CASSPPVAGGLNTGELFF.